The next 21 T cell receptor beta chains were all read from a single sample in a study of cytomegalovirus exposure and HLA in healthy donors. Profiled with immunoSEQ multiplex PCR; TCRdb holds only in-frame clones, not every one. The sample holds about 360,000 clones; more than 80% are singletons and the top ten take 0.8% to 0.85%. Specimen: PBMCs. These receptors came from a woman younger than 30 in good health and CMV-seronegative.

This clone was counted only a few times. The chain recombines TRBV5-1 with TRBJ1-4; no clear D. CDR1 SGHRS and CDR2 YFSETQ come from the germline V gene. This CDR3 has 15 residues. Between the trimmed V and J ends, which lost 1 base and 1 base, there was a span of 8 bases. The CDR3 here is CASSLITGTNEKLFF. Written as DNA, the CDR3 is TGCGCCAGCAGCTTGATCACGGGAACTAATGAAAAACTGTTTTTT.

The chain joins TRBV28 to TRBJ1-1; TRBD1 matches 8 bases. The V segment lost 5 bases and the J segment 4 bases; nucleotides outside the gene matches: 6. This CDR3 has 14 residues. CDR1 and CDR2 (germline): MDHEN, SYDVKM. DNA of the CDR3: TGTGCCAGCAGTCCACCGACAGGGGTCACTGAAGCTTTCTTT. Translation: CASSPPTGVTEAFF.

The V gene is TRBV7-6, the J gene TRBJ2-7; D may be TRBD2 (5 bases). Germline CDR1 and CDR2: SGHVS and FNYEAQ. Trimming removed 5 bases from V and 4 bases from J, with 12 bases in between. This CDR3 has 13 amino acids. CDR3 sequence: CASSPQDLYEQYF. CDR3 bases: TGTGCCAGCAGCCCGCAGGACTTGTACGAGCAGTACTTC.

V gene TRBV7-9 combines with J gene TRBJ1-4; possibly TRBD1 for D (5 bases). Per germline, CDR1 SEHNR and CDR2 FQNEAQ (reference sequence). This CDR3 is 18 amino acids long. V lost 1 base and J lost 2, with 17 bases in between. The CDR3, as DNA: TGTGCCAGCAGCTTAGGTTTGGGGCCTGACGCCACTAATGAAAAACTGTTTTTT. This codes for CASSLGLGPDATNEKLFF.

The rearrangement joins TRBV30 to TRBJ2-2; 11 bases are shared with TRBD2. The CDR3 spans 15 residues. Germline loops: CDR1 GTSNPN, CDR2 SVGIG (reference sequence). Losses at the gene ends were 5 bases for V and 4 bases for J; bases not matched to a gene: 6. CDR3 DNA: TGTGCCTGGGCCCGGCTAGCGGGGGGCACCGGGGAGCTGTTTTTT. This sequence encodes CAWARLAGGTGELFF.

This chain links TRBV2 with TRBJ2-7; 10 bases are shared with TRBD2. Germline CDR1 is SNHLY and CDR2 is FYNNEI. V lost 6 bases and J lost 3; bases outside the gene matches: 5. The length of the CDR3 is 14 residues. The CDR3 region has the DNA TGTGCCAGCAGGCTAGCGGGAGTAGGCTACGAGCAGTACTTC. It yields the protein CASRLAGVGYEQYF.

In nucleotides, the CDR3 is TGTGCCAGCAGCTTCGGGGTTCCCGGGGAGCTGTTTTTT. Translated, it gives CASSFGVPGELFF. The V call is TRBV11-3, the J call TRBJ2-2, with D possibly matching TRBD2 (5 bases). The germline V and J ends were trimmed by 3 bases and 6 bases, with 8 bases remaining between them. The CDR3 has 13 amino acids. CDR1 is SGHNT, CDR2 YENEEA, per germline. Drawing the rest from reference TRBV11-3 and TRBJ2-2, the complete variable domain is EAGVVQSPRYKIIEKKQPVAFWCNPISGHNTLYWYLQNLGQGPELLIRYENEEAVDDSQLPKDRFSAERLKGVDSTLKIQPAELGDSAVYLCASSFGVPGELFFGEGSRLTVL.

This chain joins TRBV5-4 and TRBJ2-4; D perhaps matches TRBD2 (7 bases). Trimming took off 0 bases at V and 7 bases at J, with 11 bases between the two ends. The CDR3 is 14 residues long. Germline-derived CDR1 and CDR2 are SGHNT and YYREEE (reference sequence). CDR3 residues: CASSLEGGENIQYF. For the CDR3, the DNA is TGTGCCAGCAGCTTGGAAGGGGGGGAGAACATTCAGTACTTC.

This rearrangement joins TRBV29-1 to TRBJ2-7; D might be TRBD1 (5 bases). Germline lookup yields CDR1 SQVTM and CDR2 ANQGSEA. This CDR3 comprises 13 residues. Trimming cost V 6 bases and J 4 bases, with 16 bases left between them. CDR3 bases: TGCAGCGTCGTGACAGAGGAAAATTACGAGCAGTACTTC. Amino acid sequence: CSVVTEENYEQYF.

The gene calls are TRBV27 and TRBJ2-1; 12 nucleotides agree with TRBD2. Germline V gene data show CDR1 as MNHEY and CDR2 as SMNVEV (reference sequence). V lost 6 bases to trimming and J lost 7 bases; unmatched junction nucleotides: 4. The CDR3 runs to 14 residues. The CDR3 DNA reads as TGTGCCAGCAGACTTGGACTAGCGGGAAATGAGCAGTTCTTC. It specifies CASRLGLAGNEQFF.

The CDR3 here is CASSEGTANYGYTF. The CDR3 DNA is TGTGCCAGTAGTGAGGGGACAGCGAACTATGGCTACACCTTC. The rearrangement joins TRBV19 to TRBJ1-2; 7 nucleotides align to TRBD1. V shed 5 bases, J shed 2 bases, and the junction held 5 bases outside the gene matches. Germline V gene sequence: CDR1 LNHDA, CDR2 SQIVND (reference sequence). The CDR3 has 14 residues.

V gene TRBV27 combines with J gene TRBJ2-1, with 14 bases identical to TRBD2. CDR1 MNHEY and CDR2 SMNVEV come from the germline V gene (reference sequence). The CDR3 length is 16 residues. V lost 0 bases and J lost 10; bases outside the gene matches: 5. The CDR3: CASSLSGLAGVYEQFF. As DNA, the CDR3 is TGTGCCAGCAGTTTATCGGGACTAGCGGGAGTTTACGAGCAGTTCTTC.

This chain joins TRBV28 and TRBJ1-5, with D unclear. Between the trimmed V and J ends, which lost 11 bases and 2 bases, there was a span of 16 bases. CDR1 is MDHEN and CDR2 is SYDVKM in the germline V gene. The CDR3 loop spans 14 amino acids. The DNA of the CDR3 is TGTGCCGTCGAAAGCGGAGGTGGCAATCAGCCCCAGCATTTT. Protein: CAVESGGGNQPQHF.

DNA for the CDR3: TGTGCCAGCAGTCTTATCCTCACAGATACGCAGTATTTT. This codes for CASSLILTDTQYF. The chain is built from TRBV13 and TRBJ2-3; D not certain. CDR1 and CDR2 from the germline V gene are PRHDT and FYEKMQ (reference sequence). The V end lost 6 bases, the J end lost 2 bases, and 9 bases lay between the germline ends. The CDR3 runs 13 residues. The full variable domain, its missing parts supplied by reference TRBV13 and TRBJ2-3, is AAGVIQSPRHLIKEKRETATLKCYPIPRHDTVYWYQQGPGQDPQFLISFYEKMQSDKGSIPDRFSAQQFSDYHSELNMSSLELGDSALYFCASSLILTDTQYFGPGTRLTVL.

CDR3 sequence: CASSLRGGHGYTF. CDR3 DNA sequence: TGTGCCAGCAGTTTAAGGGGAGGACATGGCTACACCTTC. The V and J genes are TRBV27 and TRBJ1-2, with D maybe TRBD1 (5 bases). Trimming pared 2 bases from V and 6 bases from J, leaving 10 bases between. The CDR3 is made up of 13 amino acids. Germline V lookup: CDR1 MNHEY, CDR2 SMNVEV (reference sequence).

This chain links TRBV2 with TRBJ2-5; 8 nucleotides align to TRBD1. The CDR3 extends over 13 amino acids. Germline CDR1 reads SNHLY; CDR2 reads FYNNEI. The junction had 4 bases not matched to a gene; V was cut back by 5 bases and J by 5 bases. The CDR3 DNA is TGTGCCAGCAGTCGACAGGGGTTGGAGACCCAGTACTTC. Protein product: CASSRQGLETQYF.

The chain has TRBV9 and TRBJ1-2; 7 bases align to TRBD1. The CDR3 is made up of 19 amino acids. Germline lookup yields CDR1 SGDLS and CDR2 YYNGEE. V trimming: 0 bases; J trimming: 5 bases; junction bases outside the gene matches: 19. This CDR3 is CASSVAWGGARQGFYGYTF. The CDR3 bases are TGTGCCAGCAGCGTAGCCTGGGGCGGGGCTCGACAGGGTTTTTATGGCTACACCTTC. The full variable domain, rest sourced from reference TRBV9 and TRBJ1-2, is DSGVTQTPKHLITATGQRVTLRCSPRSGDLSVYWYQQSLDQGLQFLIQYYNGEERAKGNILERFSAQQFPDLHSELNLSSLELGDSALYFCASSVAWGGARQGFYGYTFGSGTRLTVV.

The chain employs TRBV4-2 and TRBJ1-1, with D unresolved. The V gene's germline CDR1 is LGHNA and CDR2 YNFKEQ. Trimming took off 0 bases at V and 4 bases at J, with 18 bases between the two ends. This CDR3 is 17 amino acids long. Here the CDR3 reads CASSQEPSPGLATEAFF. CDR3 nucleotide sequence: TGTGCCAGCAGCCAAGAGCCTTCCCCGGGGTTAGCCACTGAAGCTTTCTTT.

The chain couples TRBV2 to TRBJ2-2, with D possibly TRBD2 on 5 matching bases. With 6 bases removed from V and 0 bases from J, the gap between germline ends came to 8 bases. The CDR3 spans 14 residues. Germline V CDR1 and CDR2: SNHLY, FYNNEI. CDR3 in amino acids: CASRSGTNTGELFF. The CDR3 DNA reads TGTGCCAGCAGGAGCGGAACGAACACCGGGGAGCTGTTTTTT.

Written as DNA, the CDR3 is TGTGCCAGCAGTGGATACAGGGGTAGGGATGGCTACACCTTC. Its translation is CASSGYRGRDGYTF. This chain connects TRBV6-1 to TRBJ1-2, with 7 bases aligning to TRBD1. Germline values: CDR1 MNHNS, CDR2 SASEGT. V was clipped by 4 bases and J by 6 bases; unmatched bases: 8. The CDR3 spans 14 residues.

The genes are TRBV28 and TRBJ2-7, with 7 bases lining up with TRBD1. After removal of 3 bases from V and 0 bases from J, the junction contained 8 bases not matched to a gene. CDR3 length: 16 amino acids. The germline gives CDR1 MDHEN, CDR2 SYDVKM. Here the CDR3 DNA reads TGTGCCAGCAGTTTTGACTATACAGGGGTCTCCTACGAGCAGTACTTC. It encodes CASSFDYTGVSYEQYF.